A selection of T cell receptor beta chains follows, all from one sample in a study of blood T cell repertoires in COVID-19. TCRdb keeps only in-frame clones here, not all; method: immunoSEQ multiplex PCR. Altogether about 240,000 clones are present, around four fifths being singletons, with the ten largest covering roughly 1.9%. Sequenced: peripheral blood. The receptors derive from a man younger than 40 who had recovered from COVID-19. The CDR3 runs from the conserved cysteine through the conserved F or W. D genes are given only for firm matches. Expanded clones are given a class, and other clones once, few, many or no size at all.

J,V,size,D,CDR3,DNA
TRBJ1-2,TRBV6-1,-,-,CASSDFYQVVHGYTF,TGTGCCAGCAGTGATTTCTATCAGGTAGTCCATGGCTACACCTTC
TRBJ2-5,TRBV6-5,-,TRBD2,CASNQRGTQETQYF,TGTGCCAGCAATCAGCGGGGGACGCAAGAGACCCAGTACTTC
TRBJ1-1,TRBV10-3,few,-,CAISESPGNTEAFF,TGTGCCATCAGTGAGTCGCCAGGGAACACTGAAGCTTTCTTT
TRBJ2-5,TRBV5-1,-,TRBD1,CASATGTGTQETQYF,TGCGCCAGCGCGACCGGGACAGGGACCCAAGAGACCCAGTACTTC
TRBJ2-5,TRBV6-5,-,TRBD1,CASSYGTGEETQYF,TGTGCCAGCAGTTACGGCACAGGGGAGGAGACCCAGTACTTC
TRBJ2-7,TRBV11-2,-,-,CASSATDYEQYF,TGTGCCAGCAGCGCGACAGACTACGAGCAGTACTTC
TRBJ2-5,TRBV9,-,-,CASSAEGLETQYF,TGTGCCAGCAGCGCGGAGGGGCTAGAGACCCAGTACTTC
TRBJ2-2,TRBV5-1,once,-,CASSLTENTGELFF,TGCGCCAGCTCCTTGACTGAGAACACCGGGGAGCTGTTTTTT
TRBJ2-7,TRBV7-9,-,TRBD2,CASRRSTGLAGSEQYF,TGTGCCAGCAGAAGATCAACCGGACTAGCGGGGAGCGAGCAGTACTTC
TRBJ1-1,TRBV11-2,-,TRBD1,CASSFLQGDGTEAFF,TGTGCCAGCAGCTTTCTACAGGGGGACGGCACTGAAGCTTTCTTT
TRBJ1-1,TRBV7-9,-,-,CASSPDQGNTEAFF,TGTGCCAGCAGCCCAGACCAGGGAAACACTGAAGCTTTCTTT
TRBJ2-3,TRBV3-1/TRBV3-2,once,-,CASSQVQGSTDTQYF,TGTGCCAGCAGCCAAGTGCAGGGGAGCACAGATACGCAGTATTTT
TRBJ1-5,TRBV6-2/TRBV6-3,-,-,CASSSAKDSFGQPQHF,TGTGCCAGCAGTTCGGCGAAGGACAGTTTCGGGCAGCCCCAGCATTTT
TRBJ1-2,TRBV12-3/TRBV12-4,-,-,CASGLRQVVGYTF,TGTGCCAGCGGATTACGACAGGTCGTTGGCTACACCTTC
TRBJ2-2,TRBV4-1,-,TRBD2,CASRSGGTGELFF,TGCGCCAGCAGGTCCGGGGGGACCGGGGAGCTGTTTTTT
TRBJ2-7,TRBV4-2,-,-,CASSQSRSGYEQYF,TGTGCCAGCAGCCAAAGTAGATCGGGCTACGAGCAGTACTTC
TRBJ2-6,TRBV4-1,few,-,CASSQEEGSGANVLTF,TGCGCCAGCAGCCAAGAGGAGGGTTCTGGGGCCAACGTCCTGACTTTC
TRBJ2-7,TRBV4-1,-,TRBD2,CASSQDLGGGYEQYF,TGCGCCAGCAGCCAAGATCTGGGCGGGGGCTACGAGCAGTACTTC
TRBJ2-3,TRBV2,-,TRBD1,CASIIQGASDTQYF,TGTGCCAGCATCATACAGGGGGCGTCAGATACGCAGTATTTT
TRBJ1-3,TRBV7-9,-,-,CASSDRLTGVSGNTIYF,TGTGCCAGCAGCGATAGGTTGACAGGAGTCTCTGGAAACACCATATATTTT
TRBJ2-1,TRBV24-1,-,TRBD2,CATSEAGGTYYNEQFF,TGTGCCACCAGTGAGGCCGGGGGGACTTATTACAATGAGCAGTTCTTC
TRBJ1-2,TRBV19,-,-,CASSITQRSYGYTF,TGTGCCAGTAGTATTACCCAGAGGAGCTATGGCTACACCTTC
TRBJ1-1,TRBV7-9,once,TRBD1,CASSPRDRGNTEAFF,TGTGCCAGCAGCCCGCGGGACAGGGGTAACACTGAAGCTTTCTTT
TRBJ1-1,TRBV10-2,few,TRBD1,CASSETGGEGTEAFF,TGCGCCAGCAGTGAAACAGGGGGCGAGGGGACTGAAGCTTTCTTT
TRBJ2-5,TRBV2,once,TRBD2,CASSEFGTRQETQYF,TGTGCCAGCAGTGAATTCGGGACTAGACAAGAGACCCAGTACTTC
TRBJ1-3,TRBV4-1,-,-,CASSQVAGAGNTIYF,TGCGCCAGCAGCCAAGTCGCGGGGGCTGGAAACACCATATATTTT
TRBJ2-4,TRBV6-5,-,-,CASSYGRRGEDIQYF,TGTGCCAGCAGTTACGGCCGACGGGGTGAGGACATTCAGTACTTC
TRBJ2-1,TRBV7-3,-,TRBD1,CASSLPTRQGPYNEQFF,TGTGCCAGCAGCTTACCCACTCGACAGGGTCCCTACAATGAGCAGTTCTTC
TRBJ2-2,TRBV9,-,-,CASSVSRFANTGELFF,TGTGCCAGCAGCGTATCGAGGTTCGCGAACACCGGGGAGCTGTTTTTT
TRBJ2-2,TRBV4-1,-,-,CASSPTGNPGELFF,TGCGCCAGCAGCCCCACAGGGAACCCCGGGGAGCTGTTTTTT
TRBJ1-3,TRBV18,-,-,CASSLGVSGNTIYF,TGTGCCAGCTCTCTAGGGGTTTCTGGAAACACCATATATTTT
TRBJ1-2,TRBV27,-,-,CASSLGGSYGYTF,TGTGCCAGCAGTTTAGGAGGTTCCTATGGCTACACCTTC
TRBJ2-5,TRBV5-6,-,-,CASSWVLEEETQYF,TGTGCCAGCAGCTGGGTCCTAGAGGAGGAGACCCAGTACTTC
TRBJ1-6,TRBV19,-,-,CASSIGQGYRSPLHF,TGTGCCAGTAGTATAGGCCAGGGATACCGTTCACCCCTCCACTTT
TRBJ1-2,TRBV6-6,-,-,CASSYSKDSSYGYTF,TGTGCCAGCAGTTACTCGAAGGACTCCAGCTATGGCTACACCTTC
TRBJ2-4,TRBV2,-,TRBD1,CAHRAGGAAKNIQYF,TGTGCCCACAGGGCAGGGGGCGCGGCCAAAAACATTCAGTACTTC
TRBJ2-2,TRBV5-1,-,-,CASSPDSTGELFF,TGCGCCAGCAGCCCGGACAGCACCGGGGAGCTGTTTTTT
TRBJ2-5,TRBV10-2,-,TRBD2,CASSEEGLAGGWETQYF,TGCGCCAGCAGTGAAGAGGGACTAGCGGGGGGTTGGGAGACCCAGTACTTC
TRBJ2-5,TRBV11-3,-,TRBD2,CASSLGWATGGNYQETQYF,TGTGCCAGCAGCTTAGGGTGGGCTACCGGGGGGAACTATCAAGAGACCCAGTACTTC
TRBJ1-3,TRBV7-8,-,-,CASRAGSGTGNTIYF,TGTGCCAGCAGAGCCGGATCGGGGACTGGAAACACCATATATTTT
TRBJ2-1,TRBV6-6,once,TRBD1,CASTRPGQGVEQFF,TGTGCCAGCACTCGACCGGGACAGGGGGTTGAGCAGTTCTTC
TRBJ2-5,TRBV4-1,-,-,CASSQDGVWETQYF,TGCGCCAGCAGCCAAGACGGGGTGTGGGAGACCCAGTACTTC
TRBJ2-2,TRBV10-3,-,-,CAISERGQDTGELFF,TGTGCCATCAGTGAAAGGGGTCAGGACACCGGGGAGCTGTTTTTT
TRBJ2-1,TRBV7-2,-,-,CASSPGALTGGRYNEQFF,TGTGCCAGCAGCCCGGGCGCGCTGACAGGTGGGCGTTACAATGAGCAGTTCTTC
TRBJ2-1,TRBV9,-,-,CASSATGGQFF,TGTGCCAGCAGCGCCACCGGGGGGCAGTTCTTC
TRBJ1-2,TRBV4-1,-,-,CASSSRTGLGYYGYTF,TGCGCCAGCAGCTCCCGGACGGGGTTGGGGTACTATGGCTACACCTTC
TRBJ2-1,TRBV11-3,-,TRBD2,CASSLSGGAGEQFF,TGTGCCAGCAGCCTTAGCGGGGGGGCCGGTGAGCAGTTCTTC
TRBJ1-1,TRBV6-5,-,TRBD1,CASKGREDRDTEAFF,TGTGCCAGCAAAGGAAGGGAGGACAGGGACACTGAAGCTTTCTTT
TRBJ2-5,TRBV18,-,TRBD1,CASSPGTDQETQYF,TGTGCCAGCTCACCCGGGACAGACCAAGAGACCCAGTACTTC